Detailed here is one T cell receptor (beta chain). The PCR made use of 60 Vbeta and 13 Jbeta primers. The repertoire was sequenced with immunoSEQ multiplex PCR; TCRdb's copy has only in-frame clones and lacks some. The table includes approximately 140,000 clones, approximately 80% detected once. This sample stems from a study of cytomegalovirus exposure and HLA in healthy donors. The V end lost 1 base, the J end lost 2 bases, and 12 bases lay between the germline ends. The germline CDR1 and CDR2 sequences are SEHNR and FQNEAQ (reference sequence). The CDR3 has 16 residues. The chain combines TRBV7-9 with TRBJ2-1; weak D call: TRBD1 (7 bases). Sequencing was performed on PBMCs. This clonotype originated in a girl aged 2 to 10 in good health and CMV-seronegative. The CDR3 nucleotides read TGTGCCAGCAGCTTAGGACAGGGACTCGCCTACAATGAGCAGTTCTTC. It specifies CASSLGQGLAYNEQFF.